This is a list of T cell receptor beta chains from one sample in a study of blood T cell repertoires in COVID-19. The repertoire was sequenced with immunoSEQ multiplex PCR; TCRdb's copy has only in-frame clones and lacks some. Among some 360,000 clones listed, 88% were seen once. Sample: PBMCs or T cells enriched from blood (not recorded which). The origin of the receptors is a woman aged 30 to 39 who had been exposed to COVID-19. CDR3s include the opening cysteine and the closing phenylalanine or tryptophan. Fields, in order: D gene, clone size, J gene, V gene, CDR3 DNA, CDR3 protein. A D gene is named only where the DNA matches it firmly. A row's size may be missing; if present it is once, few, many or a size class.

D: -
size: -
J: TRBJ1-5
V: TRBV28
DNA: TGTGCCAGCAGCGTGCCGGATAAGGAGTTTCAGCCCCAGCATTTT
CDR3: CASSVPDKEFQPQHF

D: TRBD1
size: -
J: TRBJ2-5
V: TRBV28
DNA: TGTGCCAGCAGTGGTGACGTCCCGGGACAGCAACAAGAGACCCAGTACTTC
CDR3: CASSGDVPGQQQETQYF

D: -
size: -
J: TRBJ1-2
V: TRBV12-3/TRBV12-4
DNA: TGTGCCAGCAGCCGGTTAATCGATGGCTACACCTTC
CDR3: CASSRLIDGYTF

D: TRBD2
size: -
J: TRBJ2-2
V: TRBV5-4
DNA: TGTGCCAGCAGCCGACTAGCGCAAAACACCGGGGAGCTGTTTTTT
CDR3: CASSRLAQNTGELFF

D: TRBD1
size: few
J: TRBJ1-3
V: TRBV7-8
DNA: TGTGCCAGCAGCTTAGCCAGGACAGGGAGTGGAAACACCATATATTTT
CDR3: CASSLARTGSGNTIYF

D: -
size: -
J: TRBJ2-2
V: TRBV27
DNA: TGTGCCAGCAGTTTTGGGCAGGGCGGCACCGGGGAGCTGTTTTTT
CDR3: CASSFGQGGTGELFF

D: -
size: once
J: TRBJ1-1
V: TRBV12-5
DNA: TGTGCTAGTGGTTTGACAGGAATGAACACTGAAGCTTTCTTT
CDR3: CASGLTGMNTEAFF

D: -
size: once
J: TRBJ2-7
V: TRBV6-6
DNA: TGTGCCAGCGCGGGCTACGAGCAGTACTTC
CDR3: CASAGYEQYF

D: TRBD1
size: once
J: TRBJ1-5
V: TRBV6-5
DNA: TGTGCCAGCAGTTACACGGGACAGGGGAGTCAGCCCCAGCATTTT
CDR3: CASSYTGQGSQPQHF

D: -
size: once
J: TRBJ1-1
V: TRBV11-3
DNA: TGTGCCAGCAGCTTAGGACGGAGGGGTACTGAAGCTTTCTTT
CDR3: CASSLGRRGTEAFF

D: TRBD1
size: -
J: TRBJ2-3
V: TRBV2
DNA: TGTGCCAGCAGCACTCAGACAGGGGCCACAGATACGCAGTATTTT
CDR3: CASSTQTGATDTQYF

D: TRBD1
size: -
J: TRBJ2-5
V: TRBV24-1
DNA: TGTGCCACCAGTGAGGACAGGGGAGAGACCCAGTACTTC
CDR3: CATSEDRGETQYF

D: TRBD1
size: -
J: TRBJ1-2
V: TRBV30
DNA: TGTGCCTGGAGTGCCGGGGACAGGGGAAACTATGGCTACACCTTC
CDR3: CAWSAGDRGNYGYTF

D: -
size: -
J: TRBJ2-7
V: TRBV14
DNA: TGTGCCAGCAGCCAAGATCGCTACGAGCAGTACTTC
CDR3: CASSQDRYEQYF

D: -
size: -
J: TRBJ2-7
V: TRBV27
DNA: TGTGCCAGCAGTTGGTACGGGTCGACCTACGAGCAGTACTTC
CDR3: CASSWYGSTYEQYF

D: TRBD2
size: -
J: TRBJ2-7
V: TRBV30
DNA: TGTGCCTGGGAACTAGCGGGCTCCTACGAGCAGTACTTC
CDR3: CAWELAGSYEQYF

D: -
size: -
J: TRBJ2-7
V: TRBV20-1
DNA: TGCAGTGCTTGGGGAGACGAGCAGTACTTC
CDR3: CSAWGDEQYF

D: TRBD1
size: -
J: TRBJ1-1
V: TRBV24-1
DNA: TGTGCCACCAGTGATTCCGGGACAGGGTTTCAACAAGCTTTCTTT
CDR3: CATSDSGTGFQQAFF

D: -
size: -
J: TRBJ1-1
V: TRBV7-9
DNA: TGTGCCAGCCGACTTATGAACACTGAAGCTTTCTTT
CDR3: CASRLMNTEAFF

D: -
size: few
J: TRBJ2-7
V: TRBV20-1
DNA: TGCAGTGCTAGTGTTGGGACTTCCACCCACGAGCAGTACTTC
CDR3: CSASVGTSTHEQYF

D: TRBD2
size: -
J: TRBJ2-1
V: TRBV19
DNA: TGTGCCAGTAGTACGACGGGGACTAGCGGGAACTTCTACAATGAGCAGTTCTTC
CDR3: CASSTTGTSGNFYNEQFF

D: -
size: -
J: TRBJ1-2
V: TRBV19
DNA: TGTGCCAGTAGTTTCAGGAACTATGGCTACACCTTC
CDR3: CASSFRNYGYTF

D: TRBD1
size: -
J: TRBJ1-2
V: TRBV28
DNA: TGTGCCGGACAGGGAGCCTATGGCTACACCTTC
CDR3: CAGQGAYGYTF

D: -
size: -
J: TRBJ2-1
V: TRBV10-2
DNA: TGCGCCAGCACTGGGCACAATGAGCAGTTCTTC
CDR3: CASTGHNEQFF

D: -
size: -
J: TRBJ1-1
V: TRBV28
DNA: TGTGCCAGCAGTTCTGCAGGGTCGAACACTGAAGCTTTCTTT
CDR3: CASSSAGSNTEAFF

D: TRBD1
size: -
J: TRBJ2-7
V: TRBV15
DNA: TGTGCCACCAGCAGGGACAGGGGGCTGGGTGAGCAGTACTTC
CDR3: CATSRDRGLGEQYF

D: -
size: -
J: TRBJ1-5
V: TRBV24-1
DNA: TGTGCCACCAGTGAAAGAGGCCTGAATCAGCCCCAGCATTTT
CDR3: CATSERGLNQPQHF

D: TRBD1
size: -
J: TRBJ2-7
V: TRBV3-1/TRBV3-2
DNA: TGTGCCAGCAGCCAAGCGGGACAGGCCCAGCAGTACTTC
CDR3: CASSQAGQAQQYF

D: TRBD1
size: -
J: TRBJ2-7
V: TRBV6-1
DNA: TGTGCCAGCAGTGAAGCCGGGACAGCTTCCTACGAGCAGTACTTC
CDR3: CASSEAGTASYEQYF

D: -
size: -
J: TRBJ2-7
V: TRBV10-3
DNA: TGTGCCATCAGTGAGTCTACGGGCGAGCAGTACTTC
CDR3: CAISESTGEQYF

D: TRBD1
size: -
J: TRBJ2-2
V: TRBV27
DNA: TGTGCCAGCACGGACAGGTACACCGGGGAGCTGTTTTTT
CDR3: CASTDRYTGELFF

D: TRBD1
size: -
J: TRBJ2-6
V: TRBV18
DNA: TGTGCCAGCTCACCAATGACAGGGGGTTTGGGCTCTGGGGCCAACGTCCTGACTTTC
CDR3: CASSPMTGGLGSGANVLTF

D: -
size: once
J: TRBJ1-2
V: TRBV20-1
DNA: TGCAGTCACGACACCTATGGCTACACCTTC
CDR3: CSHDTYGYTF

D: TRBD2
size: once
J: TRBJ2-7
V: TRBV28
DNA: TGTGCCAGCAGTTCCTTACTAGCGGGAGGGGTTGGGCCGTACTTC
CDR3: CASSSLLAGGVGPYF

D: -
size: -
J: TRBJ2-7
V: TRBV6-9
DNA: TGTGCCAGCAGCAACCCCGGGGGCGGGAGCCCCTACGAGCAGTACTTC
CDR3: CASSNPGGGSPYEQYF

D: -
size: -
J: TRBJ2-2
V: TRBV28
DNA: TGTGCCAGCCTGCTGTGGCAGGGCAGCGGGGAGCTGTTTTTT
CDR3: CASLLWQGSGELFF

D: TRBD2
size: -
J: TRBJ2-1
V: TRBV11-2
DNA: TGTGCCAGCAGCCGAGATTCTAGCGGGAGCAGTGTGCAGTTCTTC
CDR3: CASSRDSSGSSVQFF

D: TRBD2
size: -
J: TRBJ2-1
V: TRBV24-1
DNA: TGTGCCACCAGTGATGGGCCCCCCGGGGGGGTTTACAATGAGCAGTTCTTC
CDR3: CATSDGPPGGVYNEQFF

D: TRBD2
size: -
J: TRBJ2-3
V: TRBV24-1
DNA: TGTGCCACCAGTGATTTGACGCGGGGGGCGGGAGATACGCAGTATTTT
CDR3: CATSDLTRGAGDTQYF

D: -
size: -
J: TRBJ2-3
V: TRBV10-3
DNA: TGTGCCATCAGTGAGCTGTCGACAGATACGCAGTATTTT
CDR3: CAISELSTDTQYF

D: TRBD1
size: -
J: TRBJ2-7
V: TRBV30
DNA: TGTGCCTCAAAAACCGGGACAGGGACCTACGAGCAGTACTTC
CDR3: CASKTGTGTYEQYF

D: TRBD2
size: -
J: TRBJ2-7
V: TRBV9
DNA: TGTGCCAGCAGCGCCGGTTTGGAGGGACTAGCGAAGTACTTC
CDR3: CASSAGLEGLAKYF

D: -
size: once
J: TRBJ1-2
V: TRBV19
DNA: TGTGCCAGTAGTGTCGAACGAGGGGGCTATGGCTACACCTTC
CDR3: CASSVERGGYGYTF

D: -
size: -
J: TRBJ1-2
V: TRBV29-1
DNA: TGCAGCGTTCCCTTCTATGGGGGCAGAGCCTCCTATGGCTACACCTTC
CDR3: CSVPFYGGRASYGYTF

D: TRBD1
size: -
J: TRBJ2-7
V: TRBV6-6
DNA: TGTGCCAGCATCGGACAGGGCTCTCCCGAGCAGTACTTC
CDR3: CASIGQGSPEQYF

D: -
size: -
J: TRBJ1-2
V: TRBV4-1
DNA: TGCGCCAGCAGCCAAGAGGGGGGGGTGCCTAACTATGGCTACACCTTC
CDR3: CASSQEGGVPNYGYTF

D: TRBD2
size: -
J: TRBJ2-5
V: TRBV18
DNA: TGTGCCAGCTCACCGCTTCCGGGACTAGCGGGCCAAGAGACCCAGTACTTC
CDR3: CASSPLPGLAGQETQYF

D: -
size: -
J: TRBJ1-2
V: TRBV2
DNA: TGTGCCAGCTTCCGTCGTGGCTACACCTTC
CDR3: CASFRRGYTF

D: -
size: once
J: TRBJ1-3
V: TRBV27
DNA: TGTGCCAGCAGTGGCGGAAACACCATATATTTT
CDR3: CASSGGNTIYF

D: TRBD2
size: -
J: TRBJ2-5
V: TRBV29-1
DNA: TGCAGCGTGAGGGGGACCCTAGCGGGAGGGGAAGAGACCCAGTACTTC
CDR3: CSVRGTLAGGEETQYF

D: -
size: -
J: TRBJ1-6
V: TRBV3-1/TRBV3-2
DNA: TGTGCCAGCAGCCAAGGCGGAGGGAATTCACCCCTCCACTTT
CDR3: CASSQGGGNSPLHF

D: TRBD1
size: few
J: TRBJ1-3
V: TRBV28
DNA: TGTGCCAGCAGGGCCGCTTCCGGGACAGGGACGGGAAACACCATATATTTT
CDR3: CASRAASGTGTGNTIYF

D: TRBD1
size: -
J: TRBJ2-1
V: TRBV15
DNA: TGTGCCACCAGCAGACGCCTAACAGGGGTCAATGAGCAGTTCTTC
CDR3: CATSRRLTGVNEQFF

D: TRBD1
size: -
J: TRBJ1-2
V: TRBV11-2
DNA: TGTGCCAGCAGCATTCCGGGACAGGGGGTTGACTACACCTTC
CDR3: CASSIPGQGVDYTF

D: TRBD2
size: once
J: TRBJ2-7
V: TRBV10-3
DNA: TGTGCCATCAGTGAGTCAGGGACTAGCGATTCCTACGAGCAGTACTTC
CDR3: CAISESGTSDSYEQYF

D: -
size: -
J: TRBJ2-1
V: TRBV15
DNA: TGTGCCACCAGCAGCAGACAGGTGGACAATGAGCAGTTCTTC
CDR3: CATSSRQVDNEQFF

D: -
size: few
J: TRBJ1-1
V: TRBV18
DNA: TGTGCCAGCTCCCCGGGTTCGGGGAACACTGAAGCTTTCTTT
CDR3: CASSPGSGNTEAFF